Following are 21 T cell receptor beta chains from one sample sequenced in a study of monozygotic twins with inflammatory bowel disease. TCRdb reprocessed the 5' RACE reads, keeping one entry per CDR3 protein, no DNA. The sample yields approximately 120,000 distinct CDR3 sequences, of which the top ten take up 9.5% to 15%. Material for sequencing was blood. The receptor set was obtained from a human donor with ulcerative colitis or Crohn's disease, or a healthy co-twin of an affected twin (not recorded which).

The V and J genes are TRBV27 and TRBJ2-1; the D call of TRBD1 rests on TCRdb alone, since no DNA is present to check it. Germline CDR1 and CDR2: MNHEY and SMNVEV (reference sequence). The CDR3 is 14 residues long. This CDR3 is CASSLIGANNEQFF.

V is TRBV20-1 and J is TRBJ2-7; lacking DNA, the TRBD2 call made by TCRdb goes unchecked. This CDR3 is 13 amino acids long. Germline CDR1 DFQATT, CDR2 SNEGSKA (reference sequence). The CDR3 spells CSARSPGRYEQYF.

V is TRBV25-1 and J is TRBJ2-7; TCRdb reports TRBD1, a call that lacks DNA to check it against. Per germline, CDR1 MGHDK and CDR2 SYGVNS. This CDR3 is built from 13 residues. The CDR3 loop reads CASRPGSVNEQYF.

This chain links TRBV12-3 or TRBV12-4 with TRBJ2-2; TCRdb designates TRBD2, a call that cannot be tested without DNA. This CDR3 is 14 amino acids long. The CDR3 spells CASSPRRHTGELFF.

The chain uses TRBV27 and TRBJ1-1; TCRdb selects TRBD1, and the lack of DNA leaves this call unchecked. The CDR3 has 16 amino acids. Germline V CDR1 and CDR2: MNHEY, SMNVEV (reference sequence). CDR3 amino acids: CASSFQTGGLNTEAFF.

CDR3 region: CSARPSGPYEQYF. The chain recombines TRBV20-1 with TRBJ2-7; as DNA is missing, the TRBD2 call by TCRdb cannot be tested. Germline V gene lookup returns CDR1 DFQATT and CDR2 SNEGSKA (reference sequence). This CDR3 is built from 13 residues.

The chain recombines TRBV6-5 with TRBJ2-6. Germline-derived CDR1 and CDR2 are MNHEY and SVGAGI. The CDR3 has 16 residues. The CDR3 spells CASSYTRSSGANVLTF.

The chain employs TRBV11-2 and TRBJ1-4; TCRdb's assignment of TRBD1 cannot be checked, as there is no DNA. The CDR3 is 15 residues long. CDR1 SGHAT and CDR2 FQNNGV come from the germline V gene. The CDR3 is CASSRARGFNEKLFF.

J is TRBJ2-1 and V is TRBV28; TCRdb calls TRBD2, which cannot be checked without DNA. In germline, CDR1 is MDHEN, CDR2 SYDVKM. The CDR3 is 14 amino acids. CDR3 loop: CASNLSGSDNEQFF.

The chain is built from TRBV27 and TRBJ2-7; no DNA is available, so the TRBD2 call from TCRdb remains unchecked. The CDR3 contains 16 residues. The germline gives CDR1 MNHEY, CDR2 SMNVEV (reference sequence). Here the CDR3 reads CASSSRLGREGYEQYF.

This chain links TRBV28 with TRBJ1-4; TCRdb names TRBD1, which stays unverified in the absence of DNA. The CDR3 sequence is 14 residues long. Germline CDR1 is MDHEN and CDR2 is SYDVKM. The chain's CDR3 is CASSFYGDDEKLFF.

V and J are TRBV10-3 and TRBJ2-7; TCRdb's D gene call, TRBD1, goes unchecked for lack of DNA. Germline V gene data show CDR1 as ENHRY and CDR2 as SYGVKD. This CDR3 contains 16 residues. The chain's CDR3 is CAISEVVETSWGEQYF.

V usage is TRBV24-1 and J usage is TRBJ1-2; the D call of TRBD1 rests on TCRdb alone, since no DNA is present to check it. Germline assignment: CDR1 KGHDR and CDR2 SFDVKD. CDR3 length equals 14 residues. This chain's CDR3 is CATSDGTGIAGYTF.

The chain couples TRBV7-9 to TRBJ1-5; TCRdb's D call of TRBD1 is untestable without DNA. The germline gives CDR1 SEHNR, CDR2 FQNEAQ (reference sequence). This CDR3 is built from 12 residues. The CDR3 region is CASSLSGGPQHF.

This chain uses TRBV20-1 with TRBJ2-1. The CDR3 is made up of 13 amino acids. The germline CDR1 and CDR2 sequences are DFQATT and SNEGSKA (reference sequence). The CDR3 protein is CSANRHENNEQFF.

The CDR3 loop reads CASRLGAHSNQPQHF. The chain recombines TRBV6-1 with TRBJ1-5. The CDR3 sequence is 15 residues long. Germline CDR1 MNHNS, CDR2 SASEGT.

V is TRBV3-1 and J is TRBJ2-1; TCRdb gives TRBD1 as the D gene, but with no DNA this cannot be confirmed. The CDR3 is made up of 16 amino acids. CDR1 and CDR2 from the germline V gene are LGHDT and YNNKEL (reference sequence). The CDR3 region is CASSQHTPTVPGEQFF.

The chain combines TRBV20-1 with TRBJ2-5; TCRdb calls TRBD1, which cannot be checked without DNA. There are 12 residues in the CDR3. Germline CDR1 is DFQATT and CDR2 is SNEGSKA (reference sequence). CDR3: CSKGLLQETQYF.

This rearrangement joins TRBV29-1 to TRBJ2-3; the TRBD1 assignment by TCRdb is unverifiable without DNA. Germline-derived CDR1 and CDR2 are SQVTM and ANQGSEA. CDR3 size: 12 residues. This CDR3 is CSVGLPADTQYF.

The chain has TRBV11-2 and TRBJ1-2. This CDR3 spans 15 amino acids. CDR1 is SGHAT and CDR2 is FQNNGV in the germline V gene. CDR3 residues: CASSLDRNTLGGYTF.

The genes are TRBV20-1 and TRBJ2-2. The CDR3 totals 16 residues. From germline, CDR1 is DFQATT and CDR2 SNEGSKA (reference sequence). The chain's CDR3 is CSARDHQSSWTGELFF.